What follows describes a single T cell receptor beta chain. Antigen specificity is unknown. This sample was included in a study of vaccination and CD4 T cells after COVID-19. The Oncomine TCR Beta short-read assay was what sequenced the DNA obtained from cultured CD4+ T cells. TCRdb fed the PCR reads into MiXCR, producing one record per CDR3 protein. The sample has more than 9,000 distinct CDR3 sequences; 48% are singletons. Treatment denoted: roughly 11-day PBMC culture with coronavirus spike peptide pools or control peptides (ViraFEST assay). This CDR3 is 15 amino acids long. The V end was cut by 0 bases, the J end by 1 base, with 9 bases between. The germline CDR1 and CDR2 sequences are MNHEY and SVGEGT.

The rearrangement links TRBV6-2 or TRBV6-3 to TRBJ1-1, with D unclear. The TCR comes from a human donor who had recovered from COVID-19. Sequences were obtained from CD4+ T cells from blood, cultured in vitro. The DNA of the CDR3 is TGTGCCAGCAGTTACTCGGATGGGCGGAACACTGAAGCTTTCTTT. This gives the protein CASSYSDGRNTEAFF.